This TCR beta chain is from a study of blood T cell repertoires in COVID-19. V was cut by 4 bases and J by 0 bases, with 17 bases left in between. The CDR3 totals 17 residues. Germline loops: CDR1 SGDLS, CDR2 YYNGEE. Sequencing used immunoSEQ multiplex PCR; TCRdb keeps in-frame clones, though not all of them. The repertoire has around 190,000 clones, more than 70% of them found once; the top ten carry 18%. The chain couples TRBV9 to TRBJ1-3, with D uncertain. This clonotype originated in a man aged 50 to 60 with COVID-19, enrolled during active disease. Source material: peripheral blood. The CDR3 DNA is TGTGCCAGCAGCATCTGGCGGAGGTATTTCTCTGGAAACACCATATATTTT. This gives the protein CASSIWRRYFSGNTIYF. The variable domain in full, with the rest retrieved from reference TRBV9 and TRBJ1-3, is DSGVTQTPKHLITATGQRVTLRCSPRSGDLSVYWYQQSLDQGLQFLIQYYNGEERAKGNILERFSAQQFPDLHSELNLSSLELGDSALYFCASSIWRRYFSGNTIYFGEGSWLTVV.